The source of this TCR beta chain is a study of naive and memory T cell subsets. The CDR3 runs 13 residues. CDR1 is SNHLY, CDR2 FYNNEI, per germline. Trimming removed 8 bases from V and 3 bases from J, with 14 bases in between. An equimolar mix of two oligonucleotides served as the beta constant-region primer for TRBC1 and TRBC2. The cDNA 3' end received a ligated single-stranded oligonucleotide carrying the SP2 primer and a 12-nucleotide UMI. TCRdb reprocessed the UMI-ligation and nested PCR reads with MiXCR, giving one entry per CDR3 protein. The repertoire holds 89,000 or so distinct CDR3 sequences, with around 12% as singletons. This clonotype has just a few counts.

The chain joins TRBV2 to TRBJ2-7; weak D call: TRBD1 (6 bases). The sequenced sample consisted of central memory CD4+ T cells from blood. The TCR comes from a human donor in good health. The CDR3: CASETGQNYEQYF. Here the CDR3 DNA reads TGTGCCAGCGAGACTGGACAGAACTACGAGCAGTACTTC.